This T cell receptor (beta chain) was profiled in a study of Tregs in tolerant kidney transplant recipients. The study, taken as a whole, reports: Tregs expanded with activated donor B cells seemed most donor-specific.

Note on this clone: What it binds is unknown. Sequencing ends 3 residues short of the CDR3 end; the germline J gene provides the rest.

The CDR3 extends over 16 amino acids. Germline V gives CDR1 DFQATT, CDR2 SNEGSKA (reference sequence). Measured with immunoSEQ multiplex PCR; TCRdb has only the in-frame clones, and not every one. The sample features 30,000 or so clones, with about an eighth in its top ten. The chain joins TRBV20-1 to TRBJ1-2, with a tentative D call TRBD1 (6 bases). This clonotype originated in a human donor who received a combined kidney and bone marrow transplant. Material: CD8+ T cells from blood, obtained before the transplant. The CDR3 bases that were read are TGCAGTGCTAGAGATAGAGGGGACACCCTTCGTCAGCCC. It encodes CSARDRGDTLRQP. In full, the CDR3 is CSARDRGDTLRQPYTF.